The clone carrying this T cell receptor (beta chain) appeared once. The data belong to a study of blood T cell repertoires in COVID-19. Study-level background: COVID-19 samples, acute and convalescent, were from the United States, Italy and Spain.

Germline loops: CDR1 MDHEN, CDR2 SYDVKM. V was pared by 11 bases and J by 9 bases, with 17 bases between. This CDR3 spans 13 amino acids. Produced via immunoSEQ multiplex PCR; TCRdb's table is partial and in-frame only. The top ten clones hold around 1.4% of a sample with fewer than 55,000 clones, about four fifths of them seen once. This chain links TRBV28 with TRBJ1-6; a possible D gene is TRBD1 (5 bases). The sequence derives from a man aged 45 to 65 with acute or convalescent COVID-19. Material for sequencing was peripheral blood. The CDR3 DNA reads as TGTGCCCTCGAGCAGGGAGGAACTTCACCCCTCCACTTT. Translation gives CALEQGGTSPLHF.